The 24 T cell receptor beta chains presented below share a single source sample, sequenced in a study of T-cell memory formation after mild COVID-19. TCRdb fed the 5' RACE reads into MiXCR, producing one record per CDR3 protein. This table holds a few hundred thousand distinct CDR3 sequences, roughly 15% found once. Sequenced: PBMCs or a T cell subset sorted from them (not recorded which). These receptors came from a man aged 18 to 35 who had mild COVID-19 (a few samples of this study predate the infection). Cell type and time point are not known.

The chain carries TRBV7-9 and TRBJ2-2; D unclear. The CDR3 runs 17 residues. Germline CDR1 and CDR2: SEHNR and FQNEAQ (reference sequence). Trimming stripped 1 base from V and 3 bases from J, with 15 bases between. The CDR3 sequence is CASSLGRTLSDTGELFF. The CDR3 DNA is TGTGCCAGCAGCTTAGGAAGAACTCTATCGGACACCGGGGAGCTGTTTTTT.

This clonotype was seen many times. The chain carries TRBV4-1 and TRBJ1-5, with D hard to call. CDR1 is MGHRA and CDR2 is YSYEKL in the germline V gene. The CDR3 contains 15 residues. Between the trimmed V and J ends, which lost 5 bases and 0 bases, there was a span of 11 bases. This CDR3 reads CASSERHVSNQPQHF. In nucleotides, the CDR3 is TGCGCCAGCAGCGAGCGACACGTTAGCAATCAGCCCCAGCATTTT.

In this sample, this clonotype turned up a few times. The gene calls are TRBV4-3 and TRBJ2-2; D call uncertain. V lost 0 bases, J lost 4 bases, and 3 bases lay in between. CDR1 is LGHNA, CDR2 YSLEER, per germline. CDR3 length: 13 residues. The CDR3 nucleotides read TGCGCCAGCAGCCAAGATAGCACCGGGGAGCTGTTTTTT. Translation: CASSQDSTGELFF.

The chain employs TRBV20-1 and TRBJ1-3, with 10 bases lining up with TRBD1. Germline V gene lookup returns CDR1 DFQATT and CDR2 SNEGSKA (reference sequence). The length of the CDR3 is 14 residues. The J segment lost 7 bases and the V segment lost 4 bases, leaving 7 bases of the junction unmatched. The CDR3 bases are TGCAGTGCTAAGCCTGGGACAGGGGCTAACACCATATATTTT. It specifies CSAKPGTGANTIYF.

This clonotype was counted many times. The CDR3 nucleotides are TGTGCCAGCAGCCACAAAGGCGGCTGGGCAACAGAGACCCAGTACTTC. Encoded protein: CASSHKGGWATETQYF. The V gene is TRBV3-1, the J gene TRBJ2-5; D not certain. V shed 3 bases and J shed 4 bases, with 18 bases lying between them. Germline V gene lookup returns CDR1 LGHDT and CDR2 YNNKEL (reference sequence). The CDR3 sequence is 16 residues long.

This clonotype was detected only a few times. The CDR3 DNA reads as TGTGCCAGCAGTTACTCAACCACCTCGGCCGAGCAGTACGTC. This translates into CASSYSTTSAEQYV. The genes are TRBV6-5 and TRBJ2-7, with D hard to call. The germline CDR1 and CDR2 sequences are MNHEY and SVGAGI. CDR3 size: 14 residues. V lost 0 bases and J lost 6, with 12 bases in between.

The chain is built from TRBV4-3 and TRBJ1-4, with no clear D. Trimming pared 2 bases from V and 0 bases from J, leaving 10 bases between. The CDR3 is 16 amino acids. CDR1 LGHNA and CDR2 YSLEER come from the germline V gene. The CDR3 sequence is CASSQSPEATNEKLFF. The CDR3 DNA follows: TGCGCCAGCAGCCAAAGCCCTGAAGCAACTAATGAAAAACTGTTTTTT.

This clonotype was counted once. The chain has TRBV13 and TRBJ1-1, with D possibly matching TRBD1 (5 bases). Germline V lookup: CDR1 PRHDT, CDR2 FYEKMQ (reference sequence). The CDR3 consists of 15 residues. V was pared by 2 bases and J by 4 bases, with 14 bases between. As DNA, the CDR3 is TGTGCCAGCAGCTTACTGGGGCGGGGGTCCACTGAAGCTTTCTTT. This encodes CASSLLGRGSTEAFF.

This CDR3 reads CASSLRGTGSAPDTQYF. In nucleotides, the CDR3 is TGCGCCAGCAGCTTAAGGGGGACCGGAAGTGCTCCAGATACGCAGTATTTT. This chain links TRBV5-1 with TRBJ2-3; possible D gene TRBD1, 6 bases. The V gene lost 2 bases and the J gene lost 4 bases, with 20 bases spanning the gap. Germline CDR1 reads SGHRS; CDR2 reads YFSETQ. The CDR3 is made up of 17 amino acids.

There are many counts of this clonotype. The gene calls are TRBV19 and TRBJ1-1; D remains unclear. From germline, CDR1 is LNHDA and CDR2 SQIVND (reference sequence). The CDR3 runs to 14 residues. Trimming stripped 0 bases from V and 1 base from J, with 6 bases between. This CDR3 is CASSIDGRNTEAFF. The DNA for the CDR3 is TGTGCCAGTAGTATAGACGGACGGAACACTGAAGCTTTCTTT.

This clonotype was detected only a few times. The J gene is TRBJ1-4, the V gene TRBV6-1; tentatively, D is TRBD1 (6 bases). Germline CDR1 is MNHNS and CDR2 is SASEGT. This CDR3 region has 14 residues. The germline V and J ends were trimmed by 10 bases and 7 bases, with 19 bases remaining between them. The DNA for the CDR3 is TGTGCCACCCCGGGGGGGGCCTTGGCTGAAAAACTGTTTTTT. This sequence encodes CATPGGALAEKLFF.

The sample holds a few counts of this clonotype. CDR3 DNA: TGTGCCAGCAGCCAATCTTACAGGGCCACTGAAGCTTTCTTT. Its translation: CASSQSYRATEAFF. The J gene is TRBJ1-1, the V gene TRBV16, with D perhaps matching TRBD1 (6 bases). V was clipped by 0 bases and J by 4 bases, with 9 bases between them. CDR3 length: 14 residues. CDR1 and CDR2 from the germline V gene are KGHSY and FQNENV.

The rearrangement uses TRBV20-1 and TRBJ2-7; 7 bases align to TRBD1. The CDR3 has 14 amino acids. Per the germline V gene, CDR1 is DFQATT and CDR2 is SNEGSKA (reference sequence). With 0 bases clipped from V and 7 bases from J, the junction kept 9 bases outside the gene matches. The CDR3 sequence: CSARDVTGQLEQYF. CDR3 sequence (DNA): TGCAGTGCTAGAGATGTGACAGGGCAACTGGAGCAGTACTTC.

This sequence joins TRBV5-1 and TRBJ2-7; a possible D gene is TRBD2 (6 bases). The length of the CDR3 is 14 residues. The V end was cut by 0 bases, the J end by 7 bases, with 14 bases between. Germline-derived CDR1 and CDR2 are SGHRS and YFSETQ. CDR3 protein: CASSLGGAPLEQYF. Here the CDR3 DNA reads TGCGCCAGCAGCTTGGGCGGGGCCCCATTGGAGCAGTACTTC.

The rearrangement uses TRBV5-1 and TRBJ2-1; no reliable D call. CDR1 is SGHRS, CDR2 YFSETQ, per germline. The CDR3 has 14 amino acids. Trimming pared 4 bases from V and 8 bases from J, leaving 16 bases between. In DNA form, the CDR3 reads TGCGCCAGCAGCCAATCGCCCTACAAGGATGAGCAGTTCTTC. Amino acids: CASSQSPYKDEQFF.

The chain recombines TRBV20-1 with TRBJ2-3; D may be TRBD2 (6 bases). V lost 3 bases and J lost 10, with 20 bases in between. The CDR3 loop spans 14 amino acids. CDR1 and CDR2 (germline): DFQATT, SNEGSKA (reference sequence). CDR3 protein: CSASGGVRAPSQYF. For the CDR3, the DNA is TGCAGTGCTAGCGGCGGGGTAAGGGCCCCCTCGCAGTATTTT.

The genes are TRBV18 and TRBJ2-4, with TRBD1 as a possible D gene (5 bases). The germline V and J ends were trimmed by 3 bases and 9 bases, with 9 bases remaining between them. Germline assignment: CDR1 KGHSH and CDR2 LQKENI. The CDR3 is 12 residues long. The CDR3 loop is CASSPDTGIQYF. The CDR3 coding sequence is TGTGCCAGCTCACCCGACACAGGCATTCAGTACTTC.

This clonotype was detected ten times or more. V and J are TRBV6-5 and TRBJ1-6, with TRBD1 matching over 9 bases. CDR3 size: 17 residues. Germline assignment: CDR1 MNHEY and CDR2 SVGAGI. Losses at the gene ends were 3 bases for V and 9 bases for J; bases not matched to a gene: 12. The CDR3, as DNA: TGTGCCAGCAGTTATTGGGTCCCGGGACAGGGTGGTTCACCCCTCCACTTT. It yields the protein CASSYWVPGQGGSPLHF.

The rearrangement joins TRBV3-1 to TRBJ2-2; possibly TRBD2 for D (6 bases). The germline V gene has CDR1 LGHDT and CDR2 YNNKEL (reference sequence). This CDR3 has 16 amino acids. V was shortened by 4 bases and J by 4 bases, with 16 bases between the two germline ends. In DNA, the CDR3 is TGTGCCAGCAGCCGGCAAGCAGCGGGTCCCACCGGGGAGCTGTTTTTT. As protein: CASSRQAAGPTGELFF.

Only a few counts were recorded for this clonotype. This chain links TRBV6-4 with TRBJ2-5; D possibly corresponds to TRBD2 (7 bases). The germline CDR1 and CDR2 sequences are MRHNA and SNTAGT. V lost 8 bases, J lost 4 bases, and 14 bases lay in between. The CDR3 sequence is 13 residues long. CDR3 loop: CASGRGGRETQYF. CDR3 sequence (DNA): TGTGCCAGCGGGAGGGGGGGGCGAGAGACCCAGTACTTC.

As DNA, the CDR3 is TGCGCCAGCAGCTTAGACTCCGCTATGGAGACCCAGTACTTC. Residues: CASSLDSAMETQYF. The chain has TRBV5-1 and TRBJ2-5; no definite D call. This CDR3 contains 14 residues. The V gene lost 2 bases and the J gene lost 5 bases, with 13 bases spanning the gap. Germline assignment: CDR1 SGHRS and CDR2 YFSETQ.

The gene calls are TRBV5-6 and TRBJ2-1, with a possible D match to TRBD1 (6 bases). The CDR3 consists of 15 residues. CDR1 is SGHDT, CDR2 YYEEEE, per germline. V was pared by 1 base and J by 6 bases, with 14 bases between. The CDR3 region is CASSLRGGVGNEQFF. The CDR3 bases are TGTGCCAGCAGCTTGAGAGGGGGAGTCGGCAATGAGCAGTTCTTC.

There are a few counts of this clonotype. The gene calls are TRBV6-5 and TRBJ1-2, with 8 bases identical to TRBD1. V shed 0 bases and J 4 bases; nucleotides not matched to a gene: 4. Germline V lookup: CDR1 MNHEY, CDR2 SVGAGI. This CDR3 is 15 amino acids long. For the CDR3, the DNA is TGTGCCAGCAGTTACTCGCCGACAGGGGTCTATGGCTACACCTTC. Translation gives CASSYSPTGVYGYTF.

This clonotype has ten or more counts. The gene calls are TRBV4-3 and TRBJ2-1, with TRBD2 as a possible D gene (5 bases). Germline values: CDR1 LGHNA, CDR2 YSLEER. This CDR3 is 14 amino acids long. Trimming pared 0 bases from V and 9 bases from J, leaving 12 bases between. The CDR3 loop reads CASSQERVHGEQFF. CDR3 sequence (DNA): TGCGCCAGCAGCCAAGAGCGGGTTCATGGTGAGCAGTTCTTC.